The rows below give T cell receptor beta chains drawn from one sample of a study of blood T cell repertoires in COVID-19. Method: immunoSEQ multiplex PCR; TCRdb's copy keeps in-frame clones and lacks some. In the table there are a few hundred thousand clones, about nine tenths of which are singletons. Specimen: peripheral blood. All receptors come from a man in his fifties or sixties who had recovered from COVID-19. Both conserved end residues are part of each CDR3. A D gene is named only where the DNA matches it firmly. Where a row states a size, it is once, few, many or the class of an expanded clone; other rows omit it.

clone size	D gene	V gene	J gene	CDR3 protein	CDR3 DNA
.	.	TRBV13	TRBJ1-4	CASSPNDSEKLFF	TGTGCCAGCAGCCCCAATGACAGCGAAAAACTGTTTTTT
.	.	TRBV5-6	TRBJ2-1	CASSIRAYNEQFF	TGTGCCAGCAGCATCCGGGCCTACAATGAGCAGTTCTTC
few	TRBD1	TRBV12-3/TRBV12-4	TRBJ1-2	CASSGQGYYGYTF	TGTGCCAGCTCGGGACAGGGGTACTATGGCTACACCTTC
.	TRBD2	TRBV30	TRBJ2-3	CAWSPIAGGHPSTQYF	TGTGCCTGGAGTCCAATAGCGGGGGGCCACCCCAGTACGCAGTATTTT
.	TRBD1	TRBV6-6	TRBJ2-1	CASSTDRVSYNEQFF	TGTGCCAGCAGTACGGACAGGGTCTCCTACAATGAGCAGTTCTTC
.	.	TRBV6-2/TRBV6-3	TRBJ2-3	CASSAPGREADTQYF	TGTGCCAGCAGTGCTCCCGGCAGGGAAGCAGATACGCAGTATTTT
.	.	TRBV12-5	TRBJ1-5	CASGLVPLMADNQPQHF	TGTGCTAGTGGTTTGGTACCTCTTATGGCAGACAATCAGCCCCAGCATTTT
.	.	TRBV5-6	TRBJ1-6	CASSKGLTVTYNSPLHF	TGTGCCAGCAGCAAGGGGTTAACAGTCACCTATAATTCACCCCTCCACTTT
.	.	TRBV5-4	TRBJ1-2	CASSLAGSYGYTF	TGTGCCAGCAGCTTGGCTGGCAGCTATGGCTACACCTTC
.	TRBD1	TRBV7-2	TRBJ1-6	CASSLYRDRGHSPLHF	TGTGCCAGCAGCTTATATCGGGACAGGGGACATTCACCCCTCCACTTT
once	TRBD2	TRBV2	TRBJ2-1	CASSDTLAGSSYNEQFF	TGTGCCAGCAGTGACACACTAGCGGGGAGCTCCTACAATGAGCAGTTCTTC
.	.	TRBV20-1	TRBJ2-7	CSAREGGEQYF	TGCAGTGCTAGAGAGGGGGGCGAGCAGTACTTC
.	.	TRBV3-1/TRBV3-2	TRBJ2-7	CASSLGQGEQYF	TGTGCCAGCAGCTTGGGACAAGGCGAGCAGTACTTC
.	TRBD2	TRBV13	TRBJ2-1	CASSSPGGPGAYNEQFF	TGTGCCAGCAGCTCTCCGGGAGGGCCGGGGGCCTACAATGAGCAGTTCTTC
.	TRBD1	TRBV6-5	TRBJ1-6	CASTWTGRNSPLHF	TGTGCCAGCACCTGGACAGGGAGAAATTCACCCCTCCACTTT
.	TRBD1	TRBV9	TRBJ1-2	CASSVGGTGVSYTF	TGTGCCAGCAGCGTAGGGGGAACAGGGGTTAGCTACACCTTC
.	.	TRBV4-1	TRBJ2-1	CASSLQGGRFDEQFF	TGCGCCAGCAGCCTGCAGGGGGGTAGGTTCGATGAGCAGTTCTTC
.	.	TRBV9	TRBJ1-2	CASSDPGQSYGYTF	TGTGCCAGCAGCGACCCTGGACAGAGCTATGGCTACACCTTC
.	.	TRBV19	TRBJ1-1	CASSSRTPNTEAFF	TGTGCCAGTAGTTCCCGGACACCTAACACTGAAGCTTTCTTT
.	.	TRBV6-1	TRBJ1-1	CASSEKRREAPGHQNTEAFF	TGTGCCAGCAGTGAAAAGAGGAGAGAGGCGCCGGGACACCAGAACACTGAAGCTTTCTTT
.	TRBD1	TRBV6-5	TRBJ1-1	CASSYRTGGNSEAFF	TGTGCCAGCAGTTATCGGACAGGGGGTAACTCTGAAGCTTTCTTT
.	TRBD2	TRBV7-2	TRBJ2-5	CASSRTSGGASAETQYF	TGTGCCAGCAGCAGGACTAGCGGGGGGGCCTCCGCAGAGACCCAGTACTTC
.	TRBD2	TRBV7-7	TRBJ2-1	CASSFLLAGGCNEQFF	TGTGCCAGCAGCTTCTTACTAGCGGGGGGTTGCAATGAGCAGTTCTTC
.	.	TRBV19	TRBJ2-5	CASSIRRDTQETQYF	TGTGCCAGTAGTATAAGAAGGGACACTCAGGAGACCCAGTACTTC
.	.	TRBV5-1	TRBJ2-1	CASSLDYGPYNEQFF	TGCGCCAGCAGCTTGGATTATGGGCCCTACAATGAGCAGTTCTTC
.	TRBD1	TRBV9	TRBJ2-4	CASSARDRGPKNIQYF	TGTGCCAGCAGCGCCCGGGACAGGGGTCCCAAAAACATTCAGTACTTC
.	TRBD1	TRBV4-1	TRBJ2-7	CASSQEGTGTGANEQYF	TGCGCCAGCAGCCAAGAGGGGACCGGGACAGGGGCTAACGAGCAGTACTTC